This entry concerns a single TCR beta chain. The antigen is undetermined. The germline V and J ends were trimmed by 1 base and 7 bases, with 4 bases remaining between them. There are 11 residues in the CDR3. CDR1 DFQATT and CDR2 SNEGSKA come from the germline V gene (reference sequence). The data belong to a study of T cell responses to AZD1222 COVID-19 vaccine. Study-wide findings and caveats: Only 5 or 6 individuals given AZD1222 were seropositive at baseline. White British ancestry dominated among donors, who included more females, and clonal diversity was possibly underestimated.

Measured with immunoSEQ multiplex PCR; TCRdb has only the in-frame clones, and not every one. The repertoire holds 160,000 or so clones, with roughly nine tenths as singletons. This clonotype was sampled from an adult who had recovered from COVID-19. The sample here was peripheral blood, taken after recovery from COVID-19. The chain joins TRBV20-1 to TRBJ2-2; unclear D gene. The CDR3 DNA is TGCAGTGCTAGAGTTATCGGGGAGCTGTTTTTT. It encodes CSARVIGELFF.